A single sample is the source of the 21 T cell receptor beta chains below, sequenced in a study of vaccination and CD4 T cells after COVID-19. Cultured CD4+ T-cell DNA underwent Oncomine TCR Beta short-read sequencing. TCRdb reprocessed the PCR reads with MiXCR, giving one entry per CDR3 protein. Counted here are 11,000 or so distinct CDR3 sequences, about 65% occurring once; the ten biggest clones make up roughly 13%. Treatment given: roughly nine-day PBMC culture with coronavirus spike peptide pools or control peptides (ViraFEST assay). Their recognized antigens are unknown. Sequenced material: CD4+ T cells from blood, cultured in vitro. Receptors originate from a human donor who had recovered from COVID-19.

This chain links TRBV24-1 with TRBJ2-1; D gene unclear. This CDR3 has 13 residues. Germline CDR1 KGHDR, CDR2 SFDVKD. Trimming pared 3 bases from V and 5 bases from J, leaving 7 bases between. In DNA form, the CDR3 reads TGTGCCACCAGTGATCCCGGAGACAATGAGCAGTTCTTC. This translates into CATSDPGDNEQFF.

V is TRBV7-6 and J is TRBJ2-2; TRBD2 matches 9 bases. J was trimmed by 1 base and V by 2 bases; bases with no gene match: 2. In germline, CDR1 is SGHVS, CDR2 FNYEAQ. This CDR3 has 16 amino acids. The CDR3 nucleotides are TGTGCCAGCAGCTTACGGCGGGGGGGGAACACCGGGGAGCTGTTTTTT. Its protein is CASSLRRGGNTGELFF.

The CDR3 DNA is TGTGCCAGCAGTGGGGGTAGCGGGGGCCCATCCTACGAGCAGTACTTC. It translates to CASSGGSGGPSYEQYF. The chain links TRBV27 to TRBJ2-7; 9 nucleotides match TRBD2. The V segment lost 5 bases and the J segment 1 base; nucleotides outside the gene matches: 9. The CDR3 is 16 residues long. Per the germline V gene, CDR1 is MNHEY and CDR2 is SMNVEV (reference sequence).

Here the CDR3 reads CASSLRGEQYF. The DNA of the CDR3 is TGTGCCAGCAGTTTAAGGGGGGAGCAGTACTTC. V gene TRBV12-3 or TRBV12-4 combines with J gene TRBJ2-7, with D tentatively TRBD1 (6 bases). The CDR3 loop spans 11 amino acids. The V gene lost 2 bases and the J gene lost 7 bases, with 6 bases spanning the gap.

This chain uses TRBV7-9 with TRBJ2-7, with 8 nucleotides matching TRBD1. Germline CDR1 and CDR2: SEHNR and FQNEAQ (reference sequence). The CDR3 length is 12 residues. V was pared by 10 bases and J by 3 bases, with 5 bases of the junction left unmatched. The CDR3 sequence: CATTGGNYEQYF. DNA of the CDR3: TGTGCCACCACAGGGGGTAACTACGAGCAGTACTTC.

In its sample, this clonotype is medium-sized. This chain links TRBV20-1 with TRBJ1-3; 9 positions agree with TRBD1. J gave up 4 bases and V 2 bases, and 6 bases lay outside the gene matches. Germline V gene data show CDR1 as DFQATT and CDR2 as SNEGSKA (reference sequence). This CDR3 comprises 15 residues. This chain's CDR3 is CSARRTGALGNTIYF. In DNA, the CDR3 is TGCAGTGCTAGACGGACAGGGGCGCTAGGAAACACCATATATTTT.

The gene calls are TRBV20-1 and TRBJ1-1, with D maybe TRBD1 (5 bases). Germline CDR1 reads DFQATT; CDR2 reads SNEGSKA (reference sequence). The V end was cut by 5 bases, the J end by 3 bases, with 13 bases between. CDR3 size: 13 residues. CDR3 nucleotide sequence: TGCAGTGCTTCAAGGGGATCGGACACTGAAGCTTTCTTT. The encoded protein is CSASRGSDTEAFF.

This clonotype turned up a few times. CDR3 sequence (DNA): TGTGCCATCAGTGAAACAGGGCTTTCCTACGAGCAGTACTTC. This encodes CAISETGLSYEQYF. The chain carries TRBV10-3 and TRBJ2-7; D is possibly TRBD1 (6 bases). The CDR3 has 14 amino acids. Trimming took off 3 bases at V and 1 base at J, with 10 bases between the two ends. CDR1 is ENHRY and CDR2 is SYGVKD in the germline V gene.

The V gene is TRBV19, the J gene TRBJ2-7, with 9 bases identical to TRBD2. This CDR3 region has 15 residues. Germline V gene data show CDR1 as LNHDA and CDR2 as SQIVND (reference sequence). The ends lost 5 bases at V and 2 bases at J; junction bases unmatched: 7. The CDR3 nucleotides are TGTGCCAGTAGTCTTAGCGGGAGCCCTCCCTACGAGCAGTACTTC. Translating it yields CASSLSGSPPYEQYF.

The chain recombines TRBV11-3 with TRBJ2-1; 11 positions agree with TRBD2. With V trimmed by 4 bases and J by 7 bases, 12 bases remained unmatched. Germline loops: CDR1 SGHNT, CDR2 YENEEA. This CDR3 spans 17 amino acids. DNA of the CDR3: TGTGCCAGCAGCTCGGGGGGGCTAGCGGGGGGCTGGAATGAGCAGTTCTTC. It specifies CASSSGGLAGGWNEQFF.

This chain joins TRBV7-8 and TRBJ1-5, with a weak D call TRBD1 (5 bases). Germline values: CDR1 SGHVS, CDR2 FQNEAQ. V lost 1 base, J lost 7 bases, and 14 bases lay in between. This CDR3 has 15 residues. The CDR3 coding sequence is TGTGCCAGCAGCTTAGTGGGGACGGGGAGGCAGCCCCAGCATTTT. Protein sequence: CASSLVGTGRQPQHF.

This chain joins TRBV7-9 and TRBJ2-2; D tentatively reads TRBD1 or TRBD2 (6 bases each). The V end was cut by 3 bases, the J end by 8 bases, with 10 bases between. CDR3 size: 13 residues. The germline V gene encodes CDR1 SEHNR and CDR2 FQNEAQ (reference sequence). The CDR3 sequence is CASSLEGVGELFF. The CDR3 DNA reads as TGTGCCAGCAGCTTGGAGGGGGTAGGGGAGCTGTTTTTT.

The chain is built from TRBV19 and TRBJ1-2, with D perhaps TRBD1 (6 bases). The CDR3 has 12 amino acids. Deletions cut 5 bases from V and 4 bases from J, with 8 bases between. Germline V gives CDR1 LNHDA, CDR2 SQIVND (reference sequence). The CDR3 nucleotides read TGTGCCAGTAGTGAAGGGGGCTATGGCTACACCTTC. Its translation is CASSEGGYGYTF. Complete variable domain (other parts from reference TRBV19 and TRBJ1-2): DGGITQSPKYLFRKEGQNVTLSCEQNLNHDAMYWYRQDPGQGLRLIYYSQIVNDFQKGDIAEGYSVSREKKESFPLTVTSAQKNPTAFYLCASSEGGYGYTFGSGTRLTVV.

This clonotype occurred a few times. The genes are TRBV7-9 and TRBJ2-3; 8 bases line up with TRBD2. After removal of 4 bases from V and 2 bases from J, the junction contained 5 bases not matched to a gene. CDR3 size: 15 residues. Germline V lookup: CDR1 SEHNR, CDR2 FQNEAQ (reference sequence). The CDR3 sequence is CASSSAGAATDTQYF. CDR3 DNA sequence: TGTGCCAGCAGCTCAGCGGGGGCAGCCACAGATACGCAGTATTTT.

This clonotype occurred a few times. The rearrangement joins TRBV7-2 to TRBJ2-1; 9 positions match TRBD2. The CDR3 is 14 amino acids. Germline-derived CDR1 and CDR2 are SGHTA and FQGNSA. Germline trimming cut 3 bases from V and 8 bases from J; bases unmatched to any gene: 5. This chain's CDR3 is CASSLLAGIDEQFF. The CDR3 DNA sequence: TGTGCCAGCAGCTTGCTAGCGGGGATCGATGAGCAGTTCTTC.

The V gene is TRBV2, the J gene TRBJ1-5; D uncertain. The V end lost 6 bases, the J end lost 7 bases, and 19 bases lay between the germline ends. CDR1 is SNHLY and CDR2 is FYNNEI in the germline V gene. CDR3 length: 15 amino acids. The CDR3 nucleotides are TGTGCCAGCAGCCAAAACGGCCTAGCGGGACAGCCCCAGCATTTT. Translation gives CASSQNGLAGQPQHF.

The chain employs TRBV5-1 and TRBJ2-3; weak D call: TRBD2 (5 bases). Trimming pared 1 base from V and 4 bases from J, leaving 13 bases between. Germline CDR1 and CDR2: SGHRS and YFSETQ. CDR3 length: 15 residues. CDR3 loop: CASSLRGSKADTQYF. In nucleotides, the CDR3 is TGCGCCAGCAGCTTGAGAGGGAGTAAGGCAGATACGCAGTATTTT.

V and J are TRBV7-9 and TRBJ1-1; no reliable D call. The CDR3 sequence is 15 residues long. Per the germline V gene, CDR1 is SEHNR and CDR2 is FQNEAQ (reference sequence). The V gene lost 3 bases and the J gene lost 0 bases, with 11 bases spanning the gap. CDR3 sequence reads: CASSLAGPMNTEAFF. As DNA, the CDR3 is TGTGCCAGCAGCTTGGCAGGCCCCATGAACACTGAAGCTTTCTTT.

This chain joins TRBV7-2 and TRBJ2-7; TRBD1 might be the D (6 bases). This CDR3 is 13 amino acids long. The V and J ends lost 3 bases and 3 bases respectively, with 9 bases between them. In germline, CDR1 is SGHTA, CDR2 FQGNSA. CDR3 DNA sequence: TGTGCCAGCAGCTTGGGCAGGGGCTACGAGCAGTACTTC. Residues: CASSLGRGYEQYF.

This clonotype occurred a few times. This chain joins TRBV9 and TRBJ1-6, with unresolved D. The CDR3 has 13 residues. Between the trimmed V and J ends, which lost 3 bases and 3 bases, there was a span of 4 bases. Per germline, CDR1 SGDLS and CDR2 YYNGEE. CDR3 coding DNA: TGTGCCAGCAGCGCCGACTATAATTCACCCCTCCACTTT. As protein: CASSADYNSPLHF. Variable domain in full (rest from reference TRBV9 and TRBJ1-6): DSGVTQTPKHLITATGQRVTLRCSPRSGDLSVYWYQQSLDQGLQFLIQYYNGEERAKGNILERFSAQQFPDLHSELNLSSLELGDSALYFCASSADYNSPLHFGNGTRLTVT.

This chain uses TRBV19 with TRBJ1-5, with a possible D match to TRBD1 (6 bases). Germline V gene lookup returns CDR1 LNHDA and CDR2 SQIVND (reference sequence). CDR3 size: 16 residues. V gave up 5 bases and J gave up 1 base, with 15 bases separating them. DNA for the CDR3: TGTGCCAGTAGTGAGGTCCCCGGACAGAGCAATCAGCCCCAGCATTTT. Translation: CASSEVPGQSNQPQHF.